This T cell receptor beta chain was retrieved from a study of blood T cell repertoires in COVID-19. About the study: COVID-19 samples, acute and convalescent, were from the United States, Italy and Spain.

Method: immunoSEQ multiplex PCR; TCRdb's copy keeps in-frame clones and lacks some. The table lists 200,000 to 250,000 clones, around 85% of them singletons. Sequencing was carried out using PBMCs or T cells enriched from blood (not recorded which). The receptor was derived from a man in his forties who had recovered from COVID-19.

The CDR3: CASSSDRVTEAFF. CDR3 DNA sequence: TGTGCCAGCAGTTCGGACAGGGTCACTGAAGCTTTCTTT. The chain couples TRBV12-3 or TRBV12-4 to TRBJ1-1; the match to TRBD1 covers 8 bases. There are 13 residues in the CDR3. J gave up 4 bases and V 4 bases, and 2 bases lay outside the gene matches.